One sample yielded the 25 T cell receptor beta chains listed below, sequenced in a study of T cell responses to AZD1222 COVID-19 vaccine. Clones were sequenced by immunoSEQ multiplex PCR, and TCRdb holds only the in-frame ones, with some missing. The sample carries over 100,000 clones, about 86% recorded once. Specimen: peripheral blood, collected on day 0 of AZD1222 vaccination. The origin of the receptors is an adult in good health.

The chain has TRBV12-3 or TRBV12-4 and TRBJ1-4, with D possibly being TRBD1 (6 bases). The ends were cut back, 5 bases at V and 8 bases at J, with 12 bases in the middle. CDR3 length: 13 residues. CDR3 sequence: CASSPSGDEKLFF. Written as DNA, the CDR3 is TGTGCCAGCAGTCCCTCAGGGGACGAAAAACTGTTTTTT.

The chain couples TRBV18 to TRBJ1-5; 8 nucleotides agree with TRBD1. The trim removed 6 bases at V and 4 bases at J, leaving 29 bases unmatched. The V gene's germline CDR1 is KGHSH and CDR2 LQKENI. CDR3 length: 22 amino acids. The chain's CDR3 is CASSTISPAARRLTGVNQPQHF. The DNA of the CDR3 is TGTGCCAGCTCCACCATCTCGCCGGCCGCTCGCCGGCTGACAGGGGTTAATCAGCCCCAGCATTTT.

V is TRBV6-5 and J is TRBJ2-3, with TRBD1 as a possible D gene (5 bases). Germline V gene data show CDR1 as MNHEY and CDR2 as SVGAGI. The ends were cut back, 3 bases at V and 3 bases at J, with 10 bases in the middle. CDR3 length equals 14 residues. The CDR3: CASSYVGVTDTQYF. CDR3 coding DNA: TGTGCCAGCAGTTATGTAGGGGTAACAGATACGCAGTATTTT.

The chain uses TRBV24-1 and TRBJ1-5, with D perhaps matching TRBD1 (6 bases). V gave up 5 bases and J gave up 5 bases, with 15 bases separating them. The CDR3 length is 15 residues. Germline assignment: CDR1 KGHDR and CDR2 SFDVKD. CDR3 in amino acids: CATSASTGSHQPQHF. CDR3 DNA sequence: TGTGCCACCAGTGCGTCGACAGGATCACATCAGCCCCAGCATTTT.

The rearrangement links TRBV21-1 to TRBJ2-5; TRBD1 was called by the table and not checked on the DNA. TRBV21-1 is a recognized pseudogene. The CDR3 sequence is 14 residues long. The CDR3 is CASSTRTGEETQYF. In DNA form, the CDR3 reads TGTGCCAGCAGCACGCGGACAGGGGAGGAGACCCAGTACTTC.

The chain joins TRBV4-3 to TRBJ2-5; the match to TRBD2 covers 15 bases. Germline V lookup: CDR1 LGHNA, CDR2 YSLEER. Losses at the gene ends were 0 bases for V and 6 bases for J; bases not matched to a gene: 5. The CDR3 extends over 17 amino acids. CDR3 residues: CASSQDGLAGGPKTQYF. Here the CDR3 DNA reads TGCGCCAGCAGCCAAGATGGACTAGCGGGGGGGCCGAAGACCCAGTACTTC.

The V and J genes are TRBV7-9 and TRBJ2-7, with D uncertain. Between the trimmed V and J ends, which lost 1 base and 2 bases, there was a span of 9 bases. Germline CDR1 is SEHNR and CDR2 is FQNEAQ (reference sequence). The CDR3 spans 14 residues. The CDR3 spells CASSLDGSPYEQYF. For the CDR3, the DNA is TGTGCCAGCAGCTTAGACGGGTCTCCCTACGAGCAGTACTTC.

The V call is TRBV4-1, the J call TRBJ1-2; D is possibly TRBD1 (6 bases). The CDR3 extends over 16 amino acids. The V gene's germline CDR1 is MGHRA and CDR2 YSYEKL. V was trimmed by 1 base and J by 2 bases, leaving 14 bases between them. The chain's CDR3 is CASSQVVTGQNYGYTF. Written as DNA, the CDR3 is TGCGCCAGCAGCCAAGTAGTTACAGGACAGAACTATGGCTACACCTTC.

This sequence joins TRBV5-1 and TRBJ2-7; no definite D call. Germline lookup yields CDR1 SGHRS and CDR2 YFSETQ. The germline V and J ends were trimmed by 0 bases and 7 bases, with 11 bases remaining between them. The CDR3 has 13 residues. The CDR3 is CASSLAFEREQYF. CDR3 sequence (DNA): TGCGCCAGCAGCTTGGCGTTTGAGAGAGAGCAGTACTTC.

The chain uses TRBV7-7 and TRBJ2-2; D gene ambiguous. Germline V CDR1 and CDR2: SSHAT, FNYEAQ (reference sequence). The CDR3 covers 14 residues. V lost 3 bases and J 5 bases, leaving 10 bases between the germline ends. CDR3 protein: CASSFTLGTGELFF. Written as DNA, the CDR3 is TGTGCCAGCAGCTTCACCCTTGGGACCGGGGAGCTGTTTTTT.

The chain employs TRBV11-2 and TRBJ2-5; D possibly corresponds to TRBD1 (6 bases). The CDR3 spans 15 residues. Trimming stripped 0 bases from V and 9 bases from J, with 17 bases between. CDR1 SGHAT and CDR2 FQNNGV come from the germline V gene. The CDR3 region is CASSLDGTRSLAQYF. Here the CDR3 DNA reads TGTGCCAGCAGCTTAGATGGGACACGCAGTTTGGCCCAGTACTTC. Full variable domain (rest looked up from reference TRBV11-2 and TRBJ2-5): EAGVAQSPRYKIIEKRQSVAFWCNPISGHATLYWYQQILGQGPKLLIQFQNNGVVDDSQLPKDRFSAERLKGVDSTLKIQPAKLEDSAVYLCASSLDGTRSLAQYFGPGTRLLVL.

The CDR3 is CASSSTPSSYNEQFF. For the CDR3, the DNA is TGTGCCAGCAGTTCGACGCCAAGCTCCTACAATGAGCAGTTCTTC. V and J are TRBV27 and TRBJ2-1, with D unresolved. Germline V CDR1 and CDR2: MNHEY, SMNVEV (reference sequence). V was pared by 4 bases and J by 0 bases, with 10 bases between. This CDR3 comprises 15 residues.

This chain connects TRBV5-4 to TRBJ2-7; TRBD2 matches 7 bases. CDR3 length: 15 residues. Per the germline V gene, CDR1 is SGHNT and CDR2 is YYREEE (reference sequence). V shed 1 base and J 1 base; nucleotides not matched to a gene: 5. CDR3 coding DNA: TGTGCCAGCAGCTTGCGGCGGGAGCATTCCTACGAGCAGTACTTC. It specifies CASSLRREHSYEQYF.

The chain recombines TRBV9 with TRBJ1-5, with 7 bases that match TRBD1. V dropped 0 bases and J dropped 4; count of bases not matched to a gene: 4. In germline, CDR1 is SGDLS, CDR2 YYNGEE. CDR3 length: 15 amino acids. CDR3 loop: CASSVGDSPNQPQHF. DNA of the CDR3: TGTGCCAGCAGCGTAGGGGACAGCCCTAATCAGCCCCAGCATTTT.

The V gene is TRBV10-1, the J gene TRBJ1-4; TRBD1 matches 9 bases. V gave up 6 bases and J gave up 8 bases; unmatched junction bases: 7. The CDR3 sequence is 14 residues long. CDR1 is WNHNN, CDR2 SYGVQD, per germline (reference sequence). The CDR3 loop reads CASRQQGAMEKLFF. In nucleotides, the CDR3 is TGCGCCAGCAGGCAACAGGGGGCTATGGAAAAACTGTTTTTT.

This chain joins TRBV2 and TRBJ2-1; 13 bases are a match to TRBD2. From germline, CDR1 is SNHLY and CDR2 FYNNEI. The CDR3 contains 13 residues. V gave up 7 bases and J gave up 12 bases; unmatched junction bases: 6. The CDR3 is CASTLAGGQGQFF. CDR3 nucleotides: TGTGCCAGCACACTAGCGGGGGGGCAGGGGCAGTTCTTC.

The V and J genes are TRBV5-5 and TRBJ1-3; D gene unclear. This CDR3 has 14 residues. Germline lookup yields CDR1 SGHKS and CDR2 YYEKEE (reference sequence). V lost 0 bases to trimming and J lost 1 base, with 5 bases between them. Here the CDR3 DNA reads TGTGCCAGCAGCTTGGAGTGGTCTGGAAACACCATATATTTT. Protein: CASSLEWSGNTIYF.

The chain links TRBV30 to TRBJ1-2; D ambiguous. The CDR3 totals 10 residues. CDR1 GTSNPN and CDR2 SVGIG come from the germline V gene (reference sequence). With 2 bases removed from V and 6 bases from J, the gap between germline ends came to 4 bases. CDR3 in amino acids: CAWSSHGYTF. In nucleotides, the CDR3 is TGTGCCTGGAGTTCACATGGCTACACCTTC. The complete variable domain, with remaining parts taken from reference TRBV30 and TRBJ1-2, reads SQTIHQWPATLVQPVGSPLSLECTVEGTSNPNLYWYRQAAGRGLQLLFYSVGIGQISSEVPQNLSASRPQDRQFILSSKKLLLSDSGFYLCAWSSHGYTFGSGTRLTVV.

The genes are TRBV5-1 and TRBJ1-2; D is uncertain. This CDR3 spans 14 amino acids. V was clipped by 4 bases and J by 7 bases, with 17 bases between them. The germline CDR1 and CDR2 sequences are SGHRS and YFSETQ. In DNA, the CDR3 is TGCGCCAGCAGCCGAAACGATGGGTATTCTGGCTACACCTTC. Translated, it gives CASSRNDGYSGYTF.

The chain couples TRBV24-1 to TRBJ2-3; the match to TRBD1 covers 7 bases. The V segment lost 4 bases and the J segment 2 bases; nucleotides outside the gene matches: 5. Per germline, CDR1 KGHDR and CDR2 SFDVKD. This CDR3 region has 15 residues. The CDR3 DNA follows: TGTGCCACCAGTGAGAAGACAGGGCCCACAGATACGCAGTATTTT. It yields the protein CATSEKTGPTDTQYF.

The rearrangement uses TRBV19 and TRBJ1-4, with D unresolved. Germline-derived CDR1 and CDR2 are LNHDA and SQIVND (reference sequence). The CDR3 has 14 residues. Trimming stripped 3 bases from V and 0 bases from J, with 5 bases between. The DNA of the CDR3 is TGTGCCAGTAGTATGGGAACAACTAATGAAAAACTGTTTTTT. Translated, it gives CASSMGTTNEKLFF. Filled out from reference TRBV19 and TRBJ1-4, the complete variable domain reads DGGITQSPKYLFRKEGQNVTLSCEQNLNHDAMYWYRQDPGQGLRLIYYSQIVNDFQKGDIAEGYSVSREKKESFPLTVTSAQKNPTAFYLCASSMGTTNEKLFFGSGTQLSVL.

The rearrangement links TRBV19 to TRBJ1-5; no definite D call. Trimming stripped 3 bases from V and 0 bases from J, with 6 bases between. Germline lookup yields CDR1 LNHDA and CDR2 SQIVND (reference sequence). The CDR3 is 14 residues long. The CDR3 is CASSIQDSNQPQHF. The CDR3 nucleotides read TGTGCCAGTAGTATCCAGGATAGCAATCAGCCCCAGCATTTT.

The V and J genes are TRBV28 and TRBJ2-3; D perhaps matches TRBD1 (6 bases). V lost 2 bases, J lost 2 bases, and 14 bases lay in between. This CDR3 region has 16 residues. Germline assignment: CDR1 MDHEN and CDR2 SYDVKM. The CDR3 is CASSLGPWDTTDTQYF. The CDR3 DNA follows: TGTGCCAGCAGTTTAGGACCTTGGGACACCACAGATACGCAGTATTTT.

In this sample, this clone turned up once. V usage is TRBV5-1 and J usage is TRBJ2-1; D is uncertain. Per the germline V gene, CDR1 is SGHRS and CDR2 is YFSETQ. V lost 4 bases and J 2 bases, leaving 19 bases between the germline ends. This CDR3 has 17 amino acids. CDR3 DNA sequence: TGCGCCAGCAGCCAACCAATTTCGGGCCAAACCTACAATGAGCAGTTCTTC. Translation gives CASSQPISGQTYNEQFF.

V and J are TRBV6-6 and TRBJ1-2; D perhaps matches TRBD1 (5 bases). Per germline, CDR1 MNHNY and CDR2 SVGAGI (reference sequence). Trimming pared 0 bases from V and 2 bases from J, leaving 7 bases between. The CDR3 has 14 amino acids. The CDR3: CASSYSKGNYGYTF. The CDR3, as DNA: TGTGCCAGCAGTTACTCGAAGGGGAACTATGGCTACACCTTC.